A selection of T cell receptor beta chains follows, all from one sample in a study of CD8+CD57+ T cells in acquired aplastic anemia. TCRdb reprocessed the reads via MiXCR and lists one record per CDR3 protein. The sample has approximately 130,000 distinct CDR3 sequences; approximately 41% are singletons. The sequencing input was sorted CD4+, CD8+, or CD8+CD57+ T cells (not recorded which) from PBMCs. These receptor sequences come from a human donor with aplastic anemia. CDR3s include the opening cysteine and the closing phenylalanine or tryptophan. A D gene is named only where the DNA matches it firmly. The listing skips clone size in some rows; elsewhere it reads once, few, many or a size class.

j_gene	abundance	d_gene	v_gene	CDR3nt	CDR3aa
TRBJ1-3	NA	NA	TRBV19	TGTGCCAGTAGTATAGAGGGACGGGGAAACACCATATATTTT	CASSIEGRGNTIYF
TRBJ1-2	many	NA	TRBV6-1	TGTGCCAGCAGTGAACACTCCTATGGCTACACCTTC	CASSEHSYGYTF
TRBJ2-7	many	NA	TRBV5-5	TGTGCCAGCAGCTTAGGGGCCAGGGAGTACGAGCAGTACTTC	CASSLGAREYEQYF
TRBJ1-4	NA	TRBD1	TRBV24-1	TGTGCCACCAGTCCCGGGACAGGGATGTCTAATGAAAAACTGTTTTTT	CATSPGTGMSNEKLFF
TRBJ2-5	NA	NA	TRBV9	TGTGCCAGCAGCGTAGAGGGGCGCGTGGAGACCCAGTACTTC	CASSVEGRVETQYF
TRBJ1-6	NA	TRBD1	TRBV11-2	TGTGCCAGCAGCTCGGGACAGGGGGCCACCTATAATTCACCCCTCCACTTT	CASSSGQGATYNSPLHF
TRBJ2-7	NA	TRBD1	TRBV11-2	TGTGCCAGCAGCCGGACAGGGAATAGCAATCACTACTACGAGCAGTACTTC	CASSRTGNSNHYYEQYF
TRBJ2-7	many	NA	TRBV6-2/TRBV6-3	TGTGCCAGCAGGGCCTCGGGGGAGTCCTACGAGCAGTACTTC	CASRASGESYEQYF
TRBJ1-3	many	TRBD1	TRBV9	TGTGCCAGCAGCTCCAGCCCTCGGACAGGGGGCGGTGGAAACACCATATATTTT	CASSSSPRTGGGGNTIYF
TRBJ2-2	many	NA	TRBV5-1	TGCGCCAGCAGGTCCGGGACTCTGGTGTTTTTT	CASRSGTLVFF
TRBJ2-1	many	NA	TRBV6-1	TGTGCCAGCAGTGAAGCGCAGGGGGAGCAGTTCTTC	CASSEAQGEQFF
TRBJ2-5	NA	TRBD2	TRBV19	TGTGCCTGTAGTATGGGGGGGACGGGCCAAGAGACCCAGTACTTC	CACSMGGTGQETQYF
TRBJ1-4	many	TRBD1	TRBV20-1	TGCAGTGTCGGACAGGGAATTCTCGGAACTAATGAAAAACTGTTTTTT	CSVGQGILGTNEKLFF
TRBJ1-1	many	NA	TRBV7-9	TGTGCCAGCAGCTTAGAGGTTGGGGAAGCTTTCTTT	CASSLEVGEAFF
TRBJ1-4	NA	NA	TRBV6-2/TRBV6-3	TGTGCCAGCAGTTTCGGCGGAGCAACTAATGAAAAACTGTTTTTT	CASSFGGATNEKLFF
TRBJ1-1	NA	NA	TRBV20-1	TGCAGTGCTAGGGGAAGCGCTGAAGCTTTCTTT	CSARGSAEAFF
TRBJ2-7	NA	TRBD1	TRBV25-1	TGTGCCAGCAGTGTAACAGGGGGACGAGATGAGCAGTACTTC	CASSVTGGRDEQYF
TRBJ2-1	many	NA	TRBV7-2	TGTGCCAGCAGCTTCACTAGGCCATCTTACAATGAGCAGTTCTTC	CASSFTRPSYNEQFF
TRBJ1-2	NA	NA	TRBV10-2	TGCGCCAGCAGCCTTGGACAGATTGGCTATGGCTACACCTTC	CASSLGQIGYGYTF
TRBJ1-1	many	TRBD1	TRBV20-1	TGCAGTGCTATTAGTTCTACAGGGGGCAACACTGAAGCTTTCTTT	CSAISSTGGNTEAFF
TRBJ2-3	NA	NA	TRBV10-3	TGTGCCACCCGAGCTAGCACAGATACGCAGTATTTT	CATRASTDTQYF
TRBJ1-6	many	NA	TRBV12-3/TRBV12-4	TGTGCCAGCAGTTCCCCCAGGGATTCACCCCTCCACTTT	CASSSPRDSPLHF
TRBJ2-5	few	TRBD2	TRBV7-6	TGTGCCAGCAGCTTGGCACCCGGGACTAGCGGGAGCCAAGAGACCCAGTACTTC	CASSLAPGTSGSQETQYF
TRBJ1-6	many	NA	TRBV7-9	TGTGCCAGCAGCTTTTCAACAGCTAATTCACCCCTCCACTTT	CASSFSTANSPLHF
TRBJ2-2	many	TRBD1	TRBV14	TGTGCCAGCAGCCCCAGGGCAGGGGGCTTCGGGGAGCTGTTTTTT	CASSPRAGGFGELFF
TRBJ2-1	NA	TRBD2	TRBV10-3	TGTGCCATCAGTGCCCAAGCGGGGGCCATTTACAATGAGCAGTTCTTC	CAISAQAGAIYNEQFF
TRBJ1-2	many	NA	TRBV3-1	TGTGCCAGCAGCCAGGGGGATGGCTACACCTTC	CASSQGDGYTF